Listed below are T cell receptor beta chains from one sample, sequenced in a study of blood T cell repertoires in COVID-19. The data were produced by immunoSEQ multiplex PCR, yet TCRdb's version contains in-frame clones alone and is incomplete. Of some 140,000 clones listed, about 80% were seen once; the top ten hold 3% to 4.5%. The sequenced material came from peripheral blood. The receptors were gathered from a man in his 60s with acute or convalescent COVID-19. The CDR3 runs from the conserved cysteine through the conserved F or W. D genes are given only for firm matches. Clone size is shown for a subset of rows, as once, few, many or a class of expanded clone.

TRBV2	-	14	TRBJ1-5	-	TGTGCCAGCAGTGAGGCAGTGAGCAATCAGCCCCAGCATTTT	CASSEAVSNQPQHF
TRBV27	-	15	TRBJ1-5	-	TGTGCCAGCAGTTTATACAGGGACGGGAATCAGCCCCAGCATTTT	CASSLYRDGNQPQHF
TRBV5-1	TRBD2	18	TRBJ2-2	-	TGCGCCAGCAGCTTGGGACTAGCGGGAGGACCGAACACCGGGGAGCTGTTTTTT	CASSLGLAGGPNTGELFF
TRBV25-1	-	14	TRBJ1-3	many	TGTGCCAGTATAGACAGCGCCTCTGGAAACACCATATATTTT	CASIDSASGNTIYF
TRBV10-3	-	13	TRBJ1-5	-	TGTGCCATCAGTGATAGCGTGGAGCAGCCCCAGCATTTT	CAISDSVEQPQHF
TRBV5-1	TRBD1	14	TRBJ1-1	few	TGCGCCAGCACCCCGACAGGGGTGAACACTGAAGCTTTCTTT	CASTPTGVNTEAFF
TRBV7-2	TRBD1	15	TRBJ1-5	-	TGTGCCAGCAGCTTTACAGGGGGCGCCGATCAGCCCCAGCATTTT	CASSFTGGADQPQHF
TRBV15	-	13	TRBJ2-7	-	TGTGCCACCAGCAGAGATATCCTCGGCGAGCAGTACTTC	CATSRDILGEQYF
TRBV6-5	-	14	TRBJ1-2	-	TGTGCCAGCGTAAGGGGAGGGACTAACTATGGCTACACCTTC	CASVRGGTNYGYTF
TRBV6-1	TRBD2	16	TRBJ2-3	-	TGTGCCAGCAGTGAACTAGCGGGAGGGCAAACAGATACGCAGTATTTT	CASSELAGGQTDTQYF
TRBV5-1	TRBD1	13	TRBJ1-1	-	TGCGCCAGCAGCGCTGGACAGGGGGCTGAAGCTTTCTTT	CASSAGQGAEAFF
TRBV3-1/TRBV3-2	-	14	TRBJ2-6	few	TGTGCCAGCAGTCAGGGTTCTGGGGCCAACGTCCTGACTTTC	CASSQGSGANVLTF
TRBV18	TRBD1	15	TRBJ1-1	-	TGTGCCAGCTCATCAGGGACAGTCCCCAGCACTGAAGCTTTCTTT	CASSSGTVPSTEAFF
TRBV3-1/TRBV3-2	TRBD1	15	TRBJ2-1	-	TGTGCCAGCAGCCGACTGGGACAGGGTGTTCATGAGCAGTTCTTC	CASSRLGQGVHEQFF
TRBV5-1	-	17	TRBJ1-1	-	TGCGCCAGCAGCTTGGCTAGGGGAGGGAGGATGCACACTGAAGCTTTCTTT	CASSLARGGRMHTEAFF
TRBV15	TRBD1	16	TRBJ2-2	-	TGTGCCACCAGCCGGGGACAGTTAGCTAGGACCGGGGAGCTGTTTTTT	CATSRGQLARTGELFF
TRBV24-1	TRBD1	16	TRBJ2-5	-	TGTGCCACCAGTGACCGATCGAGGACAGGGGTTGAGACCCAGTACTTC	CATSDRSRTGVETQYF
TRBV27	TRBD1	15	TRBJ1-6	-	TGTGCCAGCAGTTTATCCTACAGGGGGCATTCACCCCTCCACTTT	CASSLSYRGHSPLHF
TRBV7-2	TRBD1	15	TRBJ1-1	-	TGTGCCAGCAGCTTAGCTACAGGGGGAGGAACTGAAGCTTTCTTT	CASSLATGGGTEAFF
TRBV12-3/TRBV12-4	-	13	TRBJ1-1	-	TGTGCCAGCAGAATAACCGGGAACTATGAAGCTTTCTTT	CASRITGNYEAFF
TRBV28	-	14	TRBJ2-7	-	TGTGCCAGCAGTTTGGGGGGGCGTCAGTACGAGCAGTACTTC	CASSLGGRQYEQYF
TRBV28	-	13	TRBJ1-5	-	TGTGCCAGCGACAGGATTCCCAATCAGCCCCAGCATTTT	CASDRIPNQPQHF
TRBV28	TRBD1	13	TRBJ1-1	-	TGTGCCAGCAGTAAAGGGACAGCAAAAGGGGCTTTCTTT	CASSKGTAKGAFF
TRBV19	-	11	TRBJ2-1	few	TGTGCCAGTAGTATTGGAGCGGACCAGTTCTTC	CASSIGADQFF
TRBV2	-	18	TRBJ2-5	-	TGTGCCAGCAGTGATAGAGGCAGGGGAGTATCCAACCAAGAGACCCAGTACTTC	CASSDRGRGVSNQETQYF
TRBV7-8	TRBD1	15	TRBJ2-3	-	TGTGCCAGCAGCTTACTACAGGGGAGCGCAGATACGCAGTATTTT	CASSLLQGSADTQYF
TRBV19	TRBD2	14	TRBJ2-3	-	TGTGCCAGTAGTATCCTCGGGGAGGGGGATACGCAGTATTTT	CASSILGEGDTQYF
TRBV18	-	12	TRBJ1-1	-	TGTGCCAGCTCCCCGCGGGGGGGTGAAGCTTTCTTT	CASSPRGGEAFF
TRBV7-2	-	15	TRBJ1-4	-	TGTGCCAGCAGCTCCGTGGCAGCAACTAATGAAAAACTGTTTTTT	CASSSVAATNEKLFF
TRBV7-2	TRBD2	14	TRBJ2-3	-	TGTGCCAGCAGGCCCGGGACTAGCGCAGATACGCAGTATTTT	CASRPGTSADTQYF
TRBV11-2	TRBD1	14	TRBJ1-6	-	TGTGCCAGCAGCACCGGACAGGGGAATTCACCCCTCCACTTT	CASSTGQGNSPLHF
TRBV19	-	14	TRBJ2-1	-	TGTGCCAGTAGTATAGCAGAAGAGGGAAGTGAGCAGTTCTTC	CASSIAEEGSEQFF
TRBV21-1	-	17	TRBJ1-1	few	TGTGCCAGCAGCAAAGCCCAAAGTGACGGAGGGTACACTGAAGCTTTCTTT	CASSKAQSDGGYTEAFF
TRBV4-3	-	16	TRBJ2-2	-	TGCGCCAGCAGCCAAGGAAGGCTAGCGAACACCGGGGAGCTGTTTTTT	CASSQGRLANTGELFF
TRBV15	-	16	TRBJ2-1	-	TGTGCCACCAGCACCCGGAGGCAAGTTTCCTACAATGAGCAGTTCTTC	CATSTRRQVSYNEQFF
TRBV18	-	12	TRBJ2-5	-	TGTGCCAGCTCATCCCAGCAAGAGACCCAGTACTTC	CASSSQQETQYF
TRBV5-6	TRBD2	15	TRBJ2-3	-	TGTGCCAGCAGTTTACTGGGACTAGCGACAGATACGCAGTATTTT	CASSLLGLATDTQYF
TRBV28	-	13	TRBJ1-1	once	TGTGCCAGCACCTTGACAGTTAACACTGAAGCTTTCTTT	CASTLTVNTEAFF
TRBV2	-	14	TRBJ2-1	-	TGTGCCAGCAGTGATCAGGGGTACTACAATGAGCAGTTCTTC	CASSDQGYYNEQFF
TRBV6-4	-	16	TRBJ2-2	-	TGTGCCAGCAGTGTCCAGCGGGCAGACCTCACCGGGGAGCTGTTTTTT	CASSVQRADLTGELFF
TRBV6-5	-	14	TRBJ2-7	once	TGTGCCAGCAGTTACTCGAGCTTTGGTTACGAGCAGTACTTC	CASSYSSFGYEQYF
TRBV7-9	-	13	TRBJ2-3	-	TGTGCCAGCAGCCCAACAGGGCCAGATACGCAGTATTTT	CASSPTGPDTQYF
TRBV5-6	TRBD1	14	TRBJ1-1	-	TGTGCCAGCAGCCCCGACAGGGGCATCACTGAAGCTTTCTTT	CASSPDRGITEAFF
TRBV9	TRBD1	15	TRBJ1-2	-	TGTGCCAGCAGCGCGAGGACAGGCGACATCTATGGCTACACCTTC	CASSARTGDIYGYTF
TRBV19	-	13	TRBJ2-5	-	TGTGCCAGTAGTATCAGACGCGGGGAGACCCAGTACTTC	CASSIRRGETQYF
TRBV19	-	15	TRBJ1-4	-	TGTGCCAGTTTGGAATACCGGGGAACTAATGAAAAACTGTTTTTT	CASLEYRGTNEKLFF
TRBV9	TRBD2	13	TRBJ2-1	-	TGTGCCAGCAGCGCCCACTCACTAGCGGACCAGTTCTTC	CASSAHSLADQFF
TRBV11-3	-	14	TRBJ2-3	-	TGTGCCAGCAGCTTAGCTGCGGTCACAGATACGCAGTATTTT	CASSLAAVTDTQYF
TRBV7-2	TRBD1	15	TRBJ1-4	-	TGTGCCAGCAGCTTAAGCACAGGGGGGTTAGAAAAACTGTTTTTT	CASSLSTGGLEKLFF
TRBV2	-	14	TRBJ1-2	-	TGTGCCAGCAGTGATAGGCGGCTACCCTATGGCTACACCTTC	CASSDRRLPYGYTF
TRBV5-4	TRBD1	15	TRBJ2-7	-	TGTGCCAGCAGCTTGGGTAGACAGGGGGCTTACGAGCAGTACTTC	CASSLGRQGAYEQYF
TRBV5-6	TRBD1	14	TRBJ1-1	-	TGTGCCAGCAGCTTGGGGCAGGGGGCGTTGGAAGCTTTCTTT	CASSLGQGALEAFF
TRBV28	TRBD1	13	TRBJ1-2	many	TGTGCCAGCAGCGGACAGGGGGCAGGTGGCTACACCTTC	CASSGQGAGGYTF
TRBV6-2/TRBV6-3	-	16	TRBJ2-4	-	TGTGCCAGCAGTTACCCGGGGGTCCTAGCCAAAAACATTCAGTACTTC	CASSYPGVLAKNIQYF
TRBV9	-	16	TRBJ2-1	-	TGTGCCAGCAGCGTGTCTGGAGGCTTCCTGGACAATGAGCAGTTCTTC	CASSVSGGFLDNEQFF
TRBV6-5	TRBD1	13	TRBJ1-5	once	TGTGCCAGCAAAGGGACAGGGGATCAGCCCCAGCATTTT	CASKGTGDQPQHF
TRBV28	-	14	TRBJ2-1	-	TGTGCCAGCAGTTTAGTAACGGGGTACAATGAGCAGTTCTTC	CASSLVTGYNEQFF
TRBV30	-	16	TRBJ1-3	-	TGTGCCTGGAGTTCATGGGGGCGGCAGGTTGGAAACACCATATATTTT	CAWSSWGRQVGNTIYF
TRBV7-2	TRBD2	17	TRBJ2-3	-	TGTGCCAGCAGCTTAGCACTAGCGGGAACCTACACAGATACGCAGTATTTT	CASSLALAGTYTDTQYF